Listed below are T cell receptor beta chains from one sample, sequenced in a study of T-cell memory formation after mild COVID-19. From the 5' RACE reads, TCRdb called clonotypes with MiXCR, one entry per CDR3 protein. The table records about 190,000 distinct CDR3 sequences, about 18% of them present only once. The specimen sequenced was PBMCs or a T cell subset sorted from them (not recorded which). These receptor sequences come from an adult woman who had mild COVID-19 (a few samples of this study predate the infection). Cell type and time point are not known. The CDR3 runs from the conserved cysteine through the conserved F or W. The D gene is left open where the match is weak. The size of a clone is reported for some rows only, either as once, few or many, or as a class for expanded clones.

size	V	D	J	CDR3	DNA
few	TRBV5-1	.	TRBJ1-2	CASSSLDVVGVSGYTF	TGCGCCAGCAGCTCCCTGGACGTCGTAGGGGTGAGTGGCTACACCTTC
many	TRBV2	TRBD1	TRBJ2-7	CASSEDRVYEQYF	TGTGCCAGCAGTGAGGACAGGGTATACGAGCAGTACTTC
once	TRBV7-6	.	TRBJ1-1	CASSKRLIANTEAFF	TGTGCCAGCAGCAAAAGACTGATCGCGAACACTGAAGCTTTCTTT
few	TRBV7-9	.	TRBJ1-1	CASSSPPGEAFF	TGTGCCAGCAGCTCCCCCCCCGGGGAAGCTTTCTTT
.	TRBV13	TRBD2	TRBJ2-5	CASSHAGGETQYF	TGTGCCAGCAGCCATGCGGGAGGAGAGACCCAGTACTTC
.	TRBV29-1	.	TRBJ1-2	CSAEQGGGYGYTF	TGCAGCGCCGAACAGGGAGGGGGCTATGGCTACACCTTC
few	TRBV20-1	.	TRBJ1-1	CSARFRWDTEAFF	TGCAGTGCTAGATTTCGGTGGGACACTGAAGCTTTCTTT
few	TRBV24-1	.	TRBJ2-7	CATSDSLDYEQYF	TGTGCCACCAGTGATAGCCTAGACTACGAGCAGTACTTC
.	TRBV19	TRBD1	TRBJ1-5	CASSLNRGSQPQHF	TGTGCCAGTAGTTTGAACAGGGGCAGTCAGCCCCAGCATTTT
few	TRBV6-5	.	TRBJ1-1	CASSRQIMNTEAFF	TGTGCCAGCAGTAGACAGATCATGAACACTGAAGCTTTCTTT
few	TRBV10-3	.	TRBJ2-7	CAISSGGTDYEQYF	TGTGCCATCAGCTCTGGGGGGACAGACTACGAGCAGTACTTC
.	TRBV10-3	.	TRBJ2-1	CAISESSGEQFF	TGTGCCATCAGTGAGTCGTCGGGTGAGCAGTTCTTC
few	TRBV24-1	.	TRBJ2-5	CATSGIGGQETQYF	TGTGCCACCAGTGGCATAGGGGGTCAAGAGACCCAGTACTTC
few	TRBV7-2	TRBD1	TRBJ2-3	CASSLPKHTGDLTDTQYF	TGTGCCAGCAGCTTACCGAAGCACACAGGGGATCTCACAGATACGCAGTATTTT
few	TRBV12-3/TRBV12-4	.	TRBJ2-1	CASSLRYNEQFF	TGTGCCAGCAGCCTGAGGTACAATGAGCAGTTCTTC
.	TRBV7-7	TRBD2	TRBJ2-2	CASSLVGGKTGELFF	TGTGCTAGCAGCTTAGTCGGGGGGAAAACCGGGGAGCTGTTTTTT
.	TRBV10-3	.	TRBJ1-6	CAISESDSYNSPLHF	TGTGCCATCAGTGAGTCGGACAGCTATAATTCACCCCTCCACTTT
once	TRBV4-2	TRBD1	TRBJ1-5	CASSQGGTANQPQHF	TGTGCCAGCAGCCAAGGGGGGACAGCCAATCAGCCCCAGCATTTT
once	TRBV7-2	.	TRBJ2-4	CASSLGPPQGVIRAKNIQYF	TGTGCCAGCAGCTTAGGACCCCCACAGGGAGTGATCCGGGCCAAAAACATTCAGTACTTC
.	TRBV29-1	TRBD1	TRBJ2-7	CSVEAGGTYEQYF	TGCAGCGTTGAGGCAGGGGGCACCTACGAGCAGTACTTC
few	TRBV4-1	TRBD1	TRBJ1-1	CASSQEPGQGYTEAFF	TGCGCCAGCAGCCAAGAACCGGGACAGGGGTACACTGAAGCTTTCTTT
.	TRBV28	TRBD1	TRBJ2-7	CASSYTGTGSSYEQYF	TGTGCCAGCAGCTACACCGGGACAGGGAGCTCCTACGAGCAGTACTTC
.	TRBV6-5	TRBD1	TRBJ2-5	CASSYWGTGETQYF	TGTGCCAGCAGTTACTGGGGGACAGGGGAGACCCAGTACTTC
.	TRBV5-1	.	TRBJ1-2	CASSLGDIARGYTF	TGCGCCAGCAGCTTGGGGGACATAGCCCGTGGCTACACCTTC
many	TRBV5-5	TRBD1	TRBJ2-1	CASSFEGQVPNEQFF	TGTGCCAGCAGCTTTGAGGGACAGGTCCCCAATGAGCAGTTCTTC
few	TRBV2	.	TRBJ2-3	CASRIRLSTDTQYF	TGTGCCAGCAGAATCAGGCTAAGCACAGATACGCAGTATTTT
few	TRBV7-3	TRBD1	TRBJ1-6	CASSLNPGTGGSPLHF	TGTGCCAGCAGCTTAAACCCCGGGACAGGGGGGTCACCCCTCCACTTT
.	TRBV28	TRBD2	TRBJ2-4	CATRGGWRDIQYF	TGTGCCACCCGGGGGGGGTGGAGGGACATTCAGTACTTC
few	TRBV5-1	.	TRBJ1-4	CASSLNGQQGNEKLFF	TGCGCCAGCAGCTTAAACGGCCAGCAGGGTAATGAAAAACTGTTTTTT
few	TRBV5-1	TRBD2	TRBJ2-1	CASSRTSGGSSYNEQFF	TGCGCCAGCAGCCGGACTAGCGGGGGGAGCTCCTACAATGAGCAGTTCTTC
few	TRBV11-2	TRBD2	TRBJ2-3	CASSFRGGRTDTQYF	TGTGCCAGCAGCTTCCGGGGGGGTCGCACAGATACGCAGTATTTT
.	TRBV11-3	.	TRBJ2-5	CASSRDTVETQYF	TGTGCCAGCAGTCGCGATACAGTGGAGACCCAGTACTTC
.	TRBV7-9	.	TRBJ1-1	CASSFLMNTEAFF	TGTGCCAGCAGTTTCCTTATGAACACTGAAGCTTTCTTT
few	TRBV12-3/TRBV12-4	.	TRBJ2-1	CASCQGRNRGNEQFF	TGTGCCAGCTGCCAGGGGAGGAACCGCGGCAATGAGCAGTTCTTC
few	TRBV3-1	.	TRBJ2-1	CASSSLTHYNEQFF	TGTGCCAGCAGCTCTCTTACTCACTACAATGAGCAGTTCTTC
many	TRBV12-3/TRBV12-4	TRBD2	TRBJ2-1	CASSPRLAAYNEQFF	TGTGCCAGCAGTCCACGACTAGCGGCCTACAATGAGCAGTTCTTC
.	TRBV6-1	TRBD2	TRBJ2-7	CASSEQSSGVYEQYF	TGTGCCAGCAGTGAACAGAGTAGCGGGGTCTACGAGCAGTACTTC
.	TRBV12-3/TRBV12-4	TRBD2	TRBJ2-1	CASTRLAGGPREQFF	TGTGCCAGCACCCGACTAGCGGGAGGGCCTCGTGAGCAGTTCTTC
few	TRBV20-1	.	TRBJ2-1	CSVRRLNEQFF	TGCAGTGTGAGGCGGCTCAATGAGCAGTTCTTC
few	TRBV27	TRBD1	TRBJ1-4	CASSPHRDRAEKLFF	TGTGCCAGCAGTCCCCACCGGGACAGGGCTGAAAAACTGTTTTTT
.	TRBV5-1	TRBD1	TRBJ2-4	CASSWGTGSFQRGQYF	TGCGCCAGCAGCTGGGGGACAGGGAGCTTCCAACGGGGTCAGTACTTC
.	TRBV2	.	TRBJ1-5	CASTPGRANQPQHF	TGTGCCAGCACCCCCGGCAGGGCCAATCAGCCCCAGCATTTT
few	TRBV19	TRBD1	TRBJ2-7	CASSIRMISRGISYEQYF	TGTGCCAGTAGTATACGTATGATTTCCAGGGGGATCTCCTACGAGCAGTACTTC
few	TRBV9	.	TRBJ2-5	CASSVDRRGTTQYF	TGTGCCAGCAGCGTAGACCGCAGGGGTACGACCCAGTACTTC
.	TRBV12-3/TRBV12-4	TRBD1	TRBJ1-1	CASSLVQGSTEAFF	TGTGCCAGCAGTTTAGTACAGGGGAGCACTGAAGCTTTCTTT
few	TRBV12-3/TRBV12-4	.	TRBJ2-5	CASSSFGGSQETQYF	TGTGCCAGCAGTTCATTCGGGGGAAGCCAAGAGACCCAGTACTTC
many	TRBV12-3/TRBV12-4	.	TRBJ2-4	CASSLGGAKNIQYF	TGTGCCAGCAGTTTAGGAGGAGCCAAAAACATTCAGTACTTC
.	TRBV29-1	TRBD1	TRBJ1-1	CSAAGQPVSEAFF	TGCAGCGCGGCGGGACAGCCGGTCTCAGAAGCTTTCTTT
medium-sized	TRBV7-2	TRBD1	TRBJ1-6	CASSPAPGGNSPLHF	TGTGCCAGCAGCCCCGCCCCAGGGGGAAATTCACCCCTCCACTTT
few	TRBV10-3	TRBD2	TRBJ2-7	CAISDMKRGNTYEQYF	TGTGCCATCAGTGATATGAAGCGGGGGAACACCTACGAGCAGTACTTC
.	TRBV9	TRBD2	TRBJ2-3	CASSVGLAAYTDTQYF	TGTGCCAGCAGCGTAGGACTAGCGGCATACACAGATACGCAGTATTTT
few	TRBV6-2/TRBV6-3	.	TRBJ2-3	CASSLIGGFTDTQYF	TGTGCCAGCAGCTTAATCGGCGGGTTCACAGATACGCAGTATTTT
few	TRBV6-5	.	TRBJ2-6	CASSGRGRANVLTF	TGTGCCAGCAGTGGCAGGGGAAGGGCCAACGTCCTGACTTTC
.	TRBV9	.	TRBJ2-3	CASSVNRGGADTQYF	TGTGCCAGCAGCGTTAATAGGGGGGGTGCAGATACGCAGTATTTT
.	TRBV29-1	.	TRBJ2-7	CSVLNVRDFSYEQYF	TGCAGCGTTCTGAACGTGAGGGATTTCTCCTACGAGCAGTACTTC
few	TRBV24-1	.	TRBJ2-1	CATSGAPGHNEQFF	TGTGCCACCAGTGGGGCCCCGGGACACAATGAGCAGTTCTTC
.	TRBV27	TRBD2	TRBJ2-3	CASSPPGLAQADTQYF	TGTGCCAGCAGTCCTCCGGGACTAGCGCAGGCAGATACGCAGTATTTT